The 2 T cell receptor beta chains below were found in one sample sequenced in a study of a mutant IDH1 vaccine in newly diagnosed glioma. This sample's time point: week 47, end of study. All doses held 300 ug of mutant IDH1 20-mer peptide, with topical imiquimod. These receptors have no known antigen. Clones were sequenced by immunoSEQ multiplex PCR, and TCRdb holds only the in-frame ones, with some missing. The profile shows tens of thousands of clones, approximately 84% of them singletons. Source: PBMCs, taken from a glioma patient whose treatment included an IDH1 peptide vaccine. Every receptor here comes from a woman aged 25 to 39 with glioma. Some clones in this sample may be carry-over from other donors' samples.

This clone was seen only once. The J gene is TRBJ1-1, the V gene TRBV28; TRBD1 might be the D (6 bases). Trimming shortened V by 8 bases and J by 4 bases, and 23 bases separated the two germline ends. The CDR3 runs 16 residues. Germline V gene sequence: CDR1 MDHEN, CDR2 SYDVKM. As DNA, the CDR3 is TGTGCCAGCGGCCCGCAATTCAGGGGAGGGGGCACTGAAGCTTTCTTT. It encodes CASGPQFRGGGTEAFF.

The rearrangement links TRBV5-4 to TRBJ2-1; D could derive from TRBD1 or TRBD2 (5 bases each). Germline V lookup: CDR1 SGHNT, CDR2 YYREEE (reference sequence). The CDR3 contains 16 residues. Trimming shortened V by 5 bases and J by 8 bases, and 23 bases separated the two germline ends. The CDR3 is CASRWDLPSPVDEQFF. CDR3 DNA: TGTGCCAGCAGGTGGGACCTCCCGTCTCCTGTGGATGAGCAGTTCTTC.